Listed here are 19 T cell receptor beta chains from one sample, sequenced in a study of chemoradiotherapy in HPV16-positive cancers. Assay: immunoSEQ multiplex PCR; the TCRdb copy retains only in-frame clones and omits some. The data hold roughly 9,800 clones, with roughly 88% observed a single time. The sequencing here drew on blood, taken from a patient who underwent chemoradiotherapy. All receptors come from a human donor with HPV-associated anogenital cancer.

The V and J genes are TRBV6-6 and TRBJ2-1; TRBD2 matches 9 bases. V lost 6 bases to trimming and J lost 2 bases; unmatched junction nucleotides: 5. CDR1 and CDR2 from the germline V gene are MNHNY and SVGAGI (reference sequence). The CDR3 runs 15 residues. CDR3 sequence (DNA): TGTGCCAGCAGGCCTTTAGCGGGGGCCTACAATGAGCAGTTCTTC. It encodes CASRPLAGAYNEQFF.

The chain links TRBV9 to TRBJ2-2; 9 nucleotides agree with TRBD2. CDR1 is SGDLS and CDR2 is YYNGEE in the germline V gene. There are 18 residues in the CDR3. V dropped 0 bases and J dropped 5; count of bases not matched to a gene: 11. The DNA of the CDR3 is TGTGCCAGCAGCGTAGAACCCCTGGCGGGGGGGCCAACCGGGGAGCTGTTTTTT. Translating gives CASSVEPLAGGPTGELFF.

V is TRBV7-6 and J is TRBJ1-1; tentatively, D is TRBD1 (5 bases). The CDR3 runs to 12 residues. CDR1 SGHVS and CDR2 FNYEAQ come from the germline V gene. Trimming stripped 6 bases from V and 6 bases from J, with 11 bases between. CDR3 nucleotides: TGTGCCAGCAGTCGAGGGGAGGCTGAAGCTTTCTTT. It is translated as CASSRGEAEAFF. Full variable domain (missing parts from reference TRBV7-6 and TRBJ1-1): GAGVSQSPRYKVTKRGQDVALRCDPISGHVSLYWYRQALGQGPEFLTYFNYEAQQDKSGLPNDRFSAERPEGSISTLTIQRTEQRDSAMYRCASSRGEAEAFFGQGTRLTVV.

The chain uses TRBV6-5 and TRBJ1-1, with unresolved D. Germline CDR1 is MNHEY and CDR2 is SVGAGI. The length of the CDR3 is 15 residues. V lost 2 bases, J lost 1 base, and 11 bases lay in between. CDR3 sequence reads: CASSYAARPNTEAFF. CDR3 sequence (DNA): TGTGCCAGCAGTTACGCGGCGAGACCGAACACTGAAGCTTTCTTT.

This chain joins TRBV4-3 and TRBJ1-6; TRBD1 matches at 9 bases. CDR3 size: 17 residues. With V trimmed by 1 base and J by 5 bases, 6 bases remained unmatched. Germline CDR1 reads LGHNA; CDR2 reads YSLEER. The CDR3 is CASSQGQQGAHNSPLHF. The CDR3 DNA follows: TGCGCCAGCAGCCAAGGTCAACAGGGGGCTCATAATTCACCCCTCCACTTT.

In DNA form, the CDR3 reads TGTGCCAGCAGTACCCCCAGGGAAGAGCAGTACTTC. This sequence encodes CASSTPREEQYF. The chain is built from TRBV6-6 and TRBJ2-7; TRBD1 is a possible D gene (5 bases). Germline lookup yields CDR1 MNHNY and CDR2 SVGAGI (reference sequence). There are 12 residues in the CDR3. Trimming took off 5 bases at V and 7 bases at J, with 12 bases between the two ends.

The chain joins TRBV18 to TRBJ1-2; possibly TRBD1 for D (5 bases). The CDR3 covers 17 residues. Germline V gene lookup returns CDR1 KGHSH and CDR2 LQKENI. Trimming removed 0 bases at V and 3 bases at J, with 17 bases between. CDR3 sequence reads: CASSPPWQIGADYGYTF. CDR3 sequence (DNA): TGTGCCAGCTCACCACCGTGGCAGATTGGGGCGGACTATGGCTACACCTTC.

The rearrangement joins TRBV19 to TRBJ1-2; 9 bases agree with TRBD1. The J segment lost 8 bases and the V segment lost 5 bases, leaving 12 bases of the junction unmatched. Germline CDR1 and CDR2: LNHDA and SQIVND (reference sequence). The CDR3 is 15 residues long. The CDR3 spells CASSAGQGRRQGYTF. In DNA, the CDR3 is TGTGCCAGTAGTGCAGGACAGGGGCGCAGACAAGGCTACACCTTC.

This chain links TRBV7-9 with TRBJ2-3; D is undetermined. Looked up from germline, CDR1 is SEHNR and CDR2 is FQNEAQ (reference sequence). Trimming stripped 1 base from V and 6 bases from J, with 17 bases between. The CDR3 length is 16 residues. CDR3 sequence (DNA): TGTGCCAGCAGCTTAGGAAACTCGGGCCGCGTGGATACGCAGTATTTT. Its protein product is CASSLGNSGRVDTQYF.

The rearrangement links TRBV5-1 to TRBJ1-1; 8 bases match TRBD1. The V and J ends lost 4 bases and 4 bases, in that order; junction bases with no gene match: 6. CDR1 is SGHRS and CDR2 is YFSETQ in the germline V gene. CDR3 length: 14 residues. The CDR3 protein is CASSKGTGGTEAFF. CDR3 in DNA: TGCGCCAGCAGCAAAGGAACAGGGGGCACTGAAGCTTTCTTT.

This chain links TRBV7-9 with TRBJ2-1; 7 bases align to TRBD1. V lost 1 base, J lost 4 bases, and 4 bases stayed unmatched. The CDR3 spans 15 residues. The V gene's germline CDR1 is SEHNR and CDR2 FQNEAQ (reference sequence). CDR3 loop: CASSLEGGRYNEQFF. DNA for the CDR3: TGTGCCAGCAGCTTAGAAGGGGGCCGTTACAATGAGCAGTTCTTC. The full variable domain, completed using reference TRBV7-9 and TRBJ2-1, is DTGVSQNPRHKITKRGQNVTFRCDPISEHNRLYWYRQTLGQGPEFLTYFQNEAQLEKSRLLSDRFSAERPKGSFSTLEIQRTEQGDSAMYLCASSLEGGRYNEQFFGPGTRLTVL.

The rearrangement joins TRBV13 to TRBJ2-1; D possibly corresponds to TRBD2 (5 bases). This CDR3 spans 15 amino acids. From germline, CDR1 is PRHDT and CDR2 FYEKMQ (reference sequence). V gave up 6 bases and J gave up 2 bases, with 14 bases separating them. The CDR3 DNA follows: TGTGCCAGCAGGCTAGCAACGGGGACCTACAATGAGCAGTTCTTC. Translation gives CASRLATGTYNEQFF.

The chain has TRBV11-3 and TRBJ2-1; 10 nucleotides line up with TRBD1. The V gene's germline CDR1 is SGHNT and CDR2 YENEEA. V gave up 5 bases and J gave up 9 bases; unmatched junction bases: 7. The CDR3 extends over 14 amino acids. DNA of the CDR3: TGTGCCAGCAGCCCCGGGACAGGGGATAGTGAGCAGTTCTTC. Translated: CASSPGTGDSEQFF.

The CDR3 DNA reads as TGTGCCAGCTCACCACCCTCAGGGCCTACGCAGTATTTT. This codes for CASSPPSGPTQYF. The rearrangement joins TRBV18 to TRBJ2-3; D perhaps matches TRBD1 (5 bases). The CDR3 is 13 residues long. The germline gives CDR1 KGHSH, CDR2 LQKENI. With 0 bases removed from V and 8 bases from J, the gap between germline ends came to 9 bases.

With respect to this clone: One junction end disagrees with the germline gene, perhaps due to a read error. The J gene is TRBJ2-7, the V gene TRBV18, with 9 bases fitting TRBD2. The CDR3 spans 17 residues. Germline V CDR1 and CDR2: KGHSH, LQKENI. DNA for the CDR3: TGTGCCAGCTCACCACTAGCGGGGGCTTCGGGCTCCGACGAGCAGTACTTC. Amino acids: CASSPLAGASGSDEQYF.

This clone was seen only a few times. The V call is TRBV27, the J call TRBJ2-3; tentative D call: TRBD1 (8 bases). Trimming pared 8 bases from V and 4 bases from J, leaving 22 bases between. The CDR3 extends over 16 amino acids. CDR1 MNHEY and CDR2 SMNVEV come from the germline V gene (reference sequence). CDR3 nucleotides: TGTGCCAGCGTACCAGGGGGCCACGGGGGGTCAGATACGCAGTATTTT. Amino acids: CASVPGGHGGSDTQYF.

The chain uses TRBV28 and TRBJ2-7; 8 bases are a match to TRBD1. CDR1 is MDHEN and CDR2 is SYDVKM in the germline V gene. Trimming at V came to 1 base and at J to 5 bases, leaving 7 bases not matched to a gene. The CDR3 length is 15 residues. CDR3 nucleotides: TGTGCCAGCAGTTTATCCTCGACAGGGGTGCACGAGCAGTACTTC. This sequence encodes CASSLSSTGVHEQYF.

The rearrangement joins TRBV5-1 to TRBJ2-3; D uncertain. The V gene lost 0 bases and the J gene lost 0 bases, with 14 bases spanning the gap. CDR3 length: 17 residues. From germline, CDR1 is SGHRS and CDR2 YFSETQ. CDR3 protein: CASSLAPAATSTDTQYF. The DNA of the CDR3 is TGCGCCAGCAGCTTGGCCCCCGCGGCGACTAGCACAGATACGCAGTATTTT.

CDR3 DNA: TGTGCCAGCTCGGGACTCTCTGGAAACACCATATATTTT. Protein product: CASSGLSGNTIYF. The chain employs TRBV5-6 and TRBJ1-3; tentatively, D is TRBD1 (5 bases). V lost 7 bases, J lost 0 bases, and 8 bases lay in between. Germline V lookup: CDR1 SGHDT, CDR2 YYEEEE. There are 13 residues in the CDR3.